This T cell receptor (beta chain) derives from a study of blood T cell repertoires in COVID-19. The overall study: Samples taken during acute and convalescent COVID-19 were collected in the United States, Italy and Spain. From T cells, B-cell-depleted T cells, or PBMCs came the material, which was cDNA or gDNA.

This CDR3 contains 16 residues. Trimming took 2 bases from V and 6 from J; bases not matched to a gene: 9. The germline V gene encodes CDR1 LGHNA and CDR2 YSLEER. The authors' processing: Amplified reference gene primers provided the basis for estimating nucleated cell counts. Sequencing used immunoSEQ multiplex PCR; TCRdb keeps in-frame clones, though not all of them. V and J calls and clone size are given by that table; D and trimming were obtained from the DNA. The sample lists about 200,000 clones, around nine tenths occurring once. Sequenced material: peripheral blood. J is TRBJ2-2 and V is TRBV4-3; 7 bases map to TRBD1. The TCR sequence derives from a human donor in a cohort sampled during active COVID-19. The CDR3 is CASSQKKTGPPGELFF. Here the CDR3 DNA reads TGCGCCAGCAGCCAAAAGAAGACAGGGCCACCCGGGGAGCTGTTTTTT.